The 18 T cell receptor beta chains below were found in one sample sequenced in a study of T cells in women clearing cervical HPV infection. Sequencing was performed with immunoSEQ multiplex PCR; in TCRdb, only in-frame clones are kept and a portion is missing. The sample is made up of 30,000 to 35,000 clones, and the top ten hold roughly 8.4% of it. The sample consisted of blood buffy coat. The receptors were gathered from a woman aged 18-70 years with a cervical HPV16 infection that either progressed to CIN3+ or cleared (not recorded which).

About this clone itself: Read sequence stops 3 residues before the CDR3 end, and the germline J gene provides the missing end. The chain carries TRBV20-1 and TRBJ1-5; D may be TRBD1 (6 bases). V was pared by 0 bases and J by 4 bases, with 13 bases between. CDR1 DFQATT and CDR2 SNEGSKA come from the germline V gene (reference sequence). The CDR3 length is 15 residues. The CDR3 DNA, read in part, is TGCAGTGCTAGAGAATTTACAGGGTCAAATCAGCCC. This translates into CSAREFTGSNQP. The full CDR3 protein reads CSAREFTGSNQPQHF.

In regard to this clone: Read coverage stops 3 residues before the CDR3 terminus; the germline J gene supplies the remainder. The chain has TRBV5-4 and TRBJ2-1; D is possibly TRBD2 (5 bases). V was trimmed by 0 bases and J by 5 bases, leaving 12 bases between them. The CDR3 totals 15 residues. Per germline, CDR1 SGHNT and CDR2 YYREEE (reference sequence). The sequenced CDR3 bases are TGTGCCAGCAGCTTGGAGGCTGGGCGGGACAATGAG. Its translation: CASSLEAGRDNE. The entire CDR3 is CASSLEAGRDNEQFF.

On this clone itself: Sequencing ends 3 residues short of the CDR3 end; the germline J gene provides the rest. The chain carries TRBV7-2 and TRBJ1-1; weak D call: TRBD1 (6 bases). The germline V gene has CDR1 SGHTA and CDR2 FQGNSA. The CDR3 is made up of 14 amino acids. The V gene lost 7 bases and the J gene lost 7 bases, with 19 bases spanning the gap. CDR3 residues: CASTPPGQPNEAFF. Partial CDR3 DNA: TGTGCCAGCACCCCACCGGGACAACCGAATGAA.

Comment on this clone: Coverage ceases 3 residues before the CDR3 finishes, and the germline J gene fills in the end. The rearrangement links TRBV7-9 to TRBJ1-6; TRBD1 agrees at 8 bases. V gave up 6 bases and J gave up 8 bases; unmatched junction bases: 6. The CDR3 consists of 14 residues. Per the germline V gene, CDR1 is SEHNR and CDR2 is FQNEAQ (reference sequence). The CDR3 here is CASSSQGAHSPLHF. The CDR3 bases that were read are TGTGCCAGCAGTTCCCAGGGGGCCCATTCACCC.

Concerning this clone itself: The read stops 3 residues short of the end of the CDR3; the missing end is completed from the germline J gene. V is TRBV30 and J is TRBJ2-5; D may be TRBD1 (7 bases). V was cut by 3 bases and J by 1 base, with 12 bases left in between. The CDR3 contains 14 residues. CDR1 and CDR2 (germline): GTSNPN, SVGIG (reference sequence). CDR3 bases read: TGTGCCTGGAGGACAGGGACTTTCCAAGAGACC. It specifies CAWRTGTFQET. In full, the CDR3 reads CAWRTGTFQETQYF.

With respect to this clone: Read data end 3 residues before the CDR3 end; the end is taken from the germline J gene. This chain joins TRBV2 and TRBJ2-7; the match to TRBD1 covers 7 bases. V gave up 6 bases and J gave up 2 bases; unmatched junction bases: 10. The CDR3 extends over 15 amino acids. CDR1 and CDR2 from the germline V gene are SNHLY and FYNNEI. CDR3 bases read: TGTGCCAGCAGCCAGGCGGCAGGACAGGCCTACGAG. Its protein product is CASSQAAGQAYE. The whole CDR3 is CASSQAAGQAYEQYF.

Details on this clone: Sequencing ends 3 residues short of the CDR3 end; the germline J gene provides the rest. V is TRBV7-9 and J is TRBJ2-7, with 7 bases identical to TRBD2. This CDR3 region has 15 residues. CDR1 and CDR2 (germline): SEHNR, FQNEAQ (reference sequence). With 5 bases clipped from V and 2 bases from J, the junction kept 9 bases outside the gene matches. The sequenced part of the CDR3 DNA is TGTGCCAGCAGCCCGTCCGGACGGGGGGCCTACGAG. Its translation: CASSPSGRGAYE. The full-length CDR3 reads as CASSPSGRGAYEQYF.

The part of the CDR3 DNA that was read is TGTGCCAGCAGTTATGTGGGACAGCTCAACACTGAA. It specifies CASSYVGQLNTE. The entire CDR3 protein reads CASSYVGQLNTEAFF. The chain carries TRBV6-2 or TRBV6-3 and TRBJ1-1; TRBD1 matches 7 bases. The read stops 3 residues short of the end of the CDR3; the missing end is completed from the germline J gene. The CDR3 spans 15 residues. CDR1 is MNHEY and CDR2 is SVGEGT in the germline V gene. V lost 3 bases to trimming and J lost 2 bases; unmatched junction nucleotides: 6.

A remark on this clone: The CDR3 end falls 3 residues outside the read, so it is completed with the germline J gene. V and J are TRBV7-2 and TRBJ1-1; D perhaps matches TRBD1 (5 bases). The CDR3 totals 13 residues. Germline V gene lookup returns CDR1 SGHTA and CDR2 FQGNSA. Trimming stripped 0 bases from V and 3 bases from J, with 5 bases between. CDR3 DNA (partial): TGTGCCAGCAGCTTAGCAGGGGACACTGAA. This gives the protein CASSLAGDTE. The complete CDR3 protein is CASSLAGDTEAFF.

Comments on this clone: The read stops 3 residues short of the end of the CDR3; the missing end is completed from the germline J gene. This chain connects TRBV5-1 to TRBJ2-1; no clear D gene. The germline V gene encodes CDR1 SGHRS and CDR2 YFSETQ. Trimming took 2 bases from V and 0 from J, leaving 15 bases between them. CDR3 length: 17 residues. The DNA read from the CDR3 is TGCGCCAGCAGCTTTGAACAGCTTAGGAGCTCCTACAATGAG. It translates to CASSFEQLRSSYNE. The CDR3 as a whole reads CASSFEQLRSSYNEQFF.

The part of the CDR3 DNA that was read is TGTGCCAGCAGCACCCATGACAGAATTAATTCACCG. This sequence encodes CASSTHDRINSP. The entire CDR3 sequence reads CASSTHDRINSPLFF. This chain uses TRBV7-9 with TRBJ2-2; tentative D call: TRBD1 (5 bases). The read stops 3 residues short of the end of the CDR3; the missing end is completed from the germline J gene. The CDR3 covers 15 residues. Germline V gene sequence: CDR1 SEHNR, CDR2 FQNEAQ (reference sequence).

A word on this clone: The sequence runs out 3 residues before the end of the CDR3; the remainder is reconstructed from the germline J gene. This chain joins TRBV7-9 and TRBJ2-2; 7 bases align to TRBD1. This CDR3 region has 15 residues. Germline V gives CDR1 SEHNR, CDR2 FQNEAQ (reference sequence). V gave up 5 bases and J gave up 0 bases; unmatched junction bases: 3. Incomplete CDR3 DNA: TGTGCCAGCAGCCCAGGACAGGCGAACACCGGGGAG. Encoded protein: CASSPGQANTGE. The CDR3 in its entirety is CASSPGQANTGELFF.

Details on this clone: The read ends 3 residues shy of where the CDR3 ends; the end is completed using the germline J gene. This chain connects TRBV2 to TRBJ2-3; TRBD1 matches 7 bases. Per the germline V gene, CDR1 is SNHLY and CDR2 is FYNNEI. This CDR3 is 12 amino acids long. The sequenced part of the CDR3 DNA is TGTGCCAGCGGAAGGGGGCTACAGACG. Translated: CASGRGLQT. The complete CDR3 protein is CASGRGLQTQYF.

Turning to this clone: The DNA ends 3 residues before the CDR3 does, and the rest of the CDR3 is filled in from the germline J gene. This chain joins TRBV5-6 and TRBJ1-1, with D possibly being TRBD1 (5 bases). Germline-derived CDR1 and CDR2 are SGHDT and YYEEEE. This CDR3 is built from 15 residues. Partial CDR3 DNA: TGTGCCAGCAGTTACTTGGGCCAGGGTTCTGAAGAA. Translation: CASSYLGQGSEE. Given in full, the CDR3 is CASSYLGQGSEEAFF. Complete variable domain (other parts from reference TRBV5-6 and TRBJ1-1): DAGVTQSPTHLIKTRGQQVTLRCSPKSGHDTVSWYQQALGQGPQFIFQYYEEEERQRGNFPDRFSGHQFPNYSSELNVNALLLGDSALYLCASSYLGQGSEEAFFGQGTRLTVV.

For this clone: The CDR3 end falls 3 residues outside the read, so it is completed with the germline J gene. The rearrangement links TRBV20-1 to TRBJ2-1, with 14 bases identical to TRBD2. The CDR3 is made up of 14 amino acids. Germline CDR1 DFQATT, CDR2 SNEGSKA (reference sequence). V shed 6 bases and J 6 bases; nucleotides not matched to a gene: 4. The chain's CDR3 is CSAQGLAGGNEQFF. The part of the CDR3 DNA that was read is TGCAGTGCCCAAGGACTAGCGGGGGGCAATGAG.

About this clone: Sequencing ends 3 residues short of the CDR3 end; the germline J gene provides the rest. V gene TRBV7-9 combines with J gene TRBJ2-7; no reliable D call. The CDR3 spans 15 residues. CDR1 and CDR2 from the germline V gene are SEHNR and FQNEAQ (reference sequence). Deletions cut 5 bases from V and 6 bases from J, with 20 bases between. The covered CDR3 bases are TGTGCCAGCAGCGGTTTCAAAGGTCTAAGGGTCGAG. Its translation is CASSGFKGLRVE. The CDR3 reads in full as CASSGFKGLRVEQYF. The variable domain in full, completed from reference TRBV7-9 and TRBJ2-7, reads DTGVSQNPRHKITKRGQNVTFRCDPISEHNRLYWYRQTLGQGPEFLTYFQNEAQLEKSRLLSDRFSAERPKGSFSTLEIQRTEQGDSAMYLCASSGFKGLRVEQYFGPGTRLTVT.

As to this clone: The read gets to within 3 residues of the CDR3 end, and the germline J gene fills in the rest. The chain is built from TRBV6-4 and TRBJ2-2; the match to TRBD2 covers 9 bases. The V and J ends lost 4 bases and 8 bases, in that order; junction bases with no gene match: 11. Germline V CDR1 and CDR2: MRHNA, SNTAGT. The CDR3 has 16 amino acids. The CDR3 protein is CASSAIAGALTGELFF. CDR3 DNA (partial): TGTGCCAGCAGTGCAATAGCGGGAGCCCTTACTGGGGAG.

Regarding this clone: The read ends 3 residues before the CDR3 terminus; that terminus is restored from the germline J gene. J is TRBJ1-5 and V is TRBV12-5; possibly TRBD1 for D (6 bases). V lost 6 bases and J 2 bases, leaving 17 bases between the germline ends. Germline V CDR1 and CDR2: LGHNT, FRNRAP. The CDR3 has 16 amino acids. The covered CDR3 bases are TGTGCTAGTGGCATGGGGGCAGCGAGGGGCAATCAGCCC. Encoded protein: CASGMGAARGNQP. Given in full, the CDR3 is CASGMGAARGNQPQHF.